This TCR beta chain was sequenced for a study of cytomegalovirus exposure and HLA in healthy donors. Whole-study findings and limits: Common viral pathogens seemed to be connected with several of the most significant clusters, according to a later analysis. Some public TCRs appeared in many individuals, while most sequences were rare. An analysis that was carried out later associated 15,000 to 20,000 TCR beta sequences with HLA alleles at 0.05 false discovery rate.

The V gene lost 11 bases and the J gene lost 4 bases, with 21 bases spanning the gap. This CDR3 is built from 14 residues. The germline gives CDR1 MNHEY, CDR2 SVGAGI. The PCR contained 60 Vbeta and 13 Jbeta primers. Assay used: immunoSEQ multiplex PCR; TCRdb lists only in-frame clones, some missing. The sample features some 150,000 clones, with over 2% in its top ten. Notes on this clone: No antigen is known for it.

The clonotype was recovered from a woman between 18 and 29 years old in good health and CMV-seronegative. This chain connects TRBV6-5 to TRBJ2-7; D may be TRBD2 (6 bases). The specimen was PBMCs. This chain's CDR3 is CAARSSGTPYEQYF. In DNA, the CDR3 is TGTGCCGCCCGGTCCTCAGGGACTCCATACGAGCAGTACTTC.